This is a list of T cell receptor beta chains from one sample in a study of T-cell memory formation after mild COVID-19. TCRdb ran MiXCR on the 5' RACE reads and lists one entry per CDR3 protein. The table shows fewer than 700,000 distinct CDR3 sequences, with approximately 19% occurring only once. Material: PBMCs or a T cell subset sorted from them (not recorded which). Source of these receptors: an adult woman who had mild COVID-19 (a few samples of this study predate the infection). Cell type and time point are not known. Both conserved end residues are part of each CDR3. Each record gives: D gene, J gene, V gene, clone size, CDR3 DNA, CDR3 protein. The D gene is left open where the match is weak. Size is stated for part of the rows, as once, few or many counts, or as a class when the clone is expanded.

>NA|TRBJ2-7|TRBV7-2|NA
TGTGCCAGCAGCTTGTGGCAGAACTACGAGCAGTACTTC
CASSLWQNYEQYF
>NA|TRBJ2-7|TRBV15|many
TGTGCCACCAGCAGTGCTACGGGCCCAGACGCGTCCTACGAGCAGTACTTC
CATSSATGPDASYEQYF
>TRBD1|TRBJ2-3|TRBV27|NA
TGTGCCAGCAGTTTGGATGGGCCCCGGACAGGGGGCCATTCAGATACGCAGTATTTT
CASSLDGPRTGGHSDTQYF
>TRBD1|TRBJ1-2|TRBV12-3/TRBV12-4|few
TGTGCCAGCAGTTTAAGCCGGGACAGGGGGCTCCGAGACGGCTACACCTTC
CASSLSRDRGLRDGYTF
>NA|TRBJ2-7|TRBV6-2/TRBV6-3|few
TGTGCCAGCAGTTACCTTACCGGAGCGATTTCCGAGCAGTACTTC
CASSYLTGAISEQYF
>NA|TRBJ2-5|TRBV7-2|NA
TGTGCCAGCAGCCCACTTGGGGGGTTCCAAGAGACCCAGTACTTC
CASSPLGGFQETQYF
>NA|TRBJ1-1|TRBV7-3|many
TGTGCCAGCAGCTTAACACGGAACACTGAAGCTTTCTTT
CASSLTRNTEAFF
>NA|TRBJ2-3|TRBV7-8|few
TGTGCCAGCAGCTTAGCGAGGACACTCGCACCCGATACGCAGTATTTT
CASSLARTLAPDTQYF
>NA|TRBJ2-5|TRBV18|NA
TGTGCCAGCTCACCCCCCAATTCTGCGGGACGAGAGACCCAGTACTTC
CASSPPNSAGRETQYF
>TRBD1|TRBJ2-2|TRBV25-1|NA
TGTGCCAGCAGTGGCCGGGACAGGGTTAGATACACCGGGGAGCTGTTTTTT
CASSGRDRVRYTGELFF
>NA|TRBJ2-2|TRBV13|few
TGTGCCAGCAGCCCAGAACAGAACACCGGGGAGCTGTTTTTT
CASSPEQNTGELFF
>TRBD1|TRBJ1-1|TRBV9|once
TGTGCCAGCAGCTTACTGACAGGGAGCCTTGGGATGGCTGAAGCTTTCTTT
CASSLLTGSLGMAEAFF
>NA|TRBJ2-7|TRBV4-3|few
TGCGCCAGCAGCCAAGGGAACGACGATTACGAGCAGTACTTC
CASSQGNDDYEQYF
>NA|TRBJ2-6|TRBV9|NA
TGTGCCAGCAGCGTAGGCAGGGCGGGGGGGGCCAACGTCCTGACTTTC
CASSVGRAGGANVLTF
>TRBD2|TRBJ2-1|TRBV20-1|NA
TGCAGTGCTAGAGTCCAGCTAGCGGGAGGGTCCGGTGAGCAGTTCTTC
CSARVQLAGGSGEQFF
>NA|TRBJ2-7|TRBV10-3|NA
TGTGCCATCAGTGAGTCGGGGGACGGTTCCTACGAGCAGTACTTC
CAISESGDGSYEQYF
>NA|TRBJ1-1|TRBV2|few
TGTGCCAGCGGGGACTCTAGGAACACTGAAGCTTTCTTT
CASGDSRNTEAFF
>NA|TRBJ1-2|TRBV6-6|few
TGTGCCAGCAGTTACTCTCCGGGTTTGGTCTATGGCTACACCTTC
CASSYSPGLVYGYTF
>TRBD1|TRBJ2-7|TRBV14|NA
TGTGCCAGCAGCCAAGTCCAGCTGACAGGGGAGCAGTACTTC
CASSQVQLTGEQYF
>NA|TRBJ1-6|TRBV5-4|NA
TGTGCCAGCAGCTCCCCAGGGAGTTGGAATTCACCCCTCCACTTT
CASSSPGSWNSPLHF
>NA|TRBJ2-1|TRBV5-6|medium-sized
TGTGCCAGCAGCTCCGACGGTAGCTACAATGAGCAGTTCTTC
CASSSDGSYNEQFF
>TRBD1|TRBJ1-3|TRBV29-1|few
TGCAGCGTTGATGTACAGGGGGCCGCTGGAAACACCATATATTTT
CSVDVQGAAGNTIYF
>NA|TRBJ2-7|TRBV3-1|NA
TGTGCCAGCAGCCAAGATGGTCCGGGGAGGCGGTACTTC
CASSQDGPGRRYF
>NA|TRBJ1-5|TRBV24-1|NA
TGTGCCACCAGTGACCCCCTTGAGGGAAGCGGTCAGCCCCAGCATTTT
CATSDPLEGSGQPQHF
>NA|TRBJ1-1|TRBV7-9|many
TGCGCCAGCAGCCCCACCGGGGCGACTGAAGCTTTCTTT
CASSPTGATEAFF
>TRBD1|TRBJ2-3|TRBV10-2|few
TGCGCCAGCAGTGACGGACAGGGGGCCACAGATACGCAGTATTTT
CASSDGQGATDTQYF
>TRBD2|TRBJ2-1|TRBV15|few
TGTGCCACCAGCAGAGGAACTAGCGGGAGATACAATGAGCAGTTCTTC
CATSRGTSGRYNEQFF
>TRBD1|TRBJ2-1|TRBV20-1|NA
TGCAGTGCGAGACAGGGAACCTCCTACAATGAGCAGTTCTTC
CSARQGTSYNEQFF
>NA|TRBJ2-7|TRBV29-1|NA
TGCAGCGTTGTCCAGGGCTGGGAGCAGTACTTC
CSVVQGWEQYF
>NA|TRBJ1-2|TRBV7-9|NA
TGTGCCAGCAGCTCCCGGGACACGGTACCTTATGGCTACACCTTC
CASSSRDTVPYGYTF
>NA|TRBJ2-1|TRBV6-1|NA
TGTGCCAGCAGCTCTGACTGGGGCCGATACAATGAGCAGTTCTTC
CASSSDWGRYNEQFF
>NA|TRBJ2-7|TRBV7-6|NA
TGTGCCAGCAGCGAGGGACACGGCCGGGGCTCCTACGAGCAGTACTTC
CASSEGHGRGSYEQYF
>NA|TRBJ1-6|TRBV20-1|NA
TGCAGTGCCGCCTTTAGTGGCCTTTATAATTCACCCCTCCACTTT
CSAAFSGLYNSPLHF
>TRBD1|TRBJ2-7|TRBV18|few
TGTGCCAGCTCACCGGACAGGGGGCCACGGGAGCAGTACTTC
CASSPDRGPREQYF
>NA|TRBJ1-6|TRBV20-1|NA
TGCAGTGCCCAACCCGATAAGGGCCATAATTCACCCCTCCACTTT
CSAQPDKGHNSPLHF
>TRBD1|TRBJ1-6|TRBV12-3/TRBV12-4|NA
TGTGCCAGCAGTATTTGGACAGGGGACTCACCCCTCCACTTT
CASSIWTGDSPLHF
>NA|TRBJ2-1|TRBV18|few
TGTGCCAGCTCACTGAGTAGCACCAATGAGCAGTTCTTC
CASSLSSTNEQFF
>TRBD2|TRBJ2-7|TRBV12-3/TRBV12-4|NA
TGTGCCAGCAGTTCGCCCGGGACTAGACGGAACGAGCAGTACTTC
CASSSPGTRRNEQYF
>TRBD2|TRBJ2-1|TRBV2|NA
TGTGCCAGCAATGCAGCGGGAGTTGAGCAGTTCTTC
CASNAAGVEQFF
>NA|TRBJ1-5|TRBV24-1|NA
TGTGCCACCAGTGATTCGGCGCCCGAGGACAATCAGCCCCAGCATTTT
CATSDSAPEDNQPQHF
>NA|TRBJ2-1|TRBV19|few
TGTGCCAGTAATCGGCCAGGGGGGGGCCGGAATGAGCAGTTCTTC
CASNRPGGGRNEQFF
>NA|TRBJ2-1|TRBV6-1|few
TGTGCCAGCAGTGTGGGGACGGAACCTCTTAATGAGCAGTTCTTC
CASSVGTEPLNEQFF
>TRBD1|TRBJ2-7|TRBV6-6|NA
TGTGCCAGCAGTTATCATCCAGGGGGCTACGAGCAGTACTTC
CASSYHPGGYEQYF
>NA|TRBJ1-5|TRBV7-2|NA
TGTGCCAGCAGCACCAGCTCATTTAGCAATCAGCCCCAGCATTTT
CASSTSSFSNQPQHF
>TRBD2|TRBJ2-1|TRBV7-2|few
TGTGCCAGCAGCGCCTCGACTAGCGGGGGAGTCGAGGGGCAGTTCTTC
CASSASTSGGVEGQFF
>TRBD1|TRBJ1-2|TRBV24-1|few
TGTGCCACCAGTGATCGCGGGACAGGGGATGGCTACACCTTC
CATSDRGTGDGYTF
>NA|TRBJ2-3|TRBV24-1|few
TGTGCCACCAGTGACTCCTACAGCCCTAGCACAGATACGCAGTATTTT
CATSDSYSPSTDTQYF